This T cell receptor (beta chain) originates from a study of blood T cell repertoires in COVID-19. Original methodology: The authors estimated nucleated cell counts from reference gene primer amplification. This table comes from immunoSEQ multiplex PCR, and its TCRdb copy is limited to in-frame clones, with some not included. That table supplies the V and J calls and clone size; D and trimming were determined from the DNA. The sample records about 93,000 clones, about nine tenths being singletons. V was clipped by 4 bases and J by 0 bases; unmatched bases: 12. CDR3 length: 18 amino acids. Germline V gene sequence: CDR1 SGHDT, CDR2 YYEEEE. Patients in Seattle were enrolled during active infection, then followed longitudinally.

The sequence derives from a man aged 55 to 70 with COVID-19, enrolled during active disease. The sequencing sample was made of peripheral blood. J is TRBJ2-7 and V is TRBV5-6, with 11 nucleotides matching TRBD2. The CDR3 sequence: CASSPMTSGVISSYEQYF. The CDR3, as DNA: TGTGCCAGCAGCCCTATGACTAGCGGGGTCATAAGCTCCTACGAGCAGTACTTC.